The 21 T cell receptor beta chains below all came from one sample that was sequenced in a study of T cell responses to AZD1222 COVID-19 vaccine. Method: immunoSEQ multiplex PCR; TCRdb's copy keeps in-frame clones and lacks some. The sample shows about 120,000 clones, approximately 85% of them seen only once. Material: peripheral blood, obtained on day 0 of MenACWY control vaccination. All receptors derive from an adult in good health.

The rearrangement uses TRBV2 and TRBJ1-6; unclear D gene. Germline CDR1 reads SNHLY; CDR2 reads FYNNEI. V lost 3 bases and J lost 14, with 11 bases in between. This CDR3 comprises 12 residues. In DNA, the CDR3 is TGTGCCAGCAGTGACCCACGAGGGTCCCTCCACTTT. Its protein product is CASSDPRGSLHF.

The rearrangement links TRBV18 to TRBJ1-1; D is undetermined. Trimming stripped 3 bases from V and 2 bases from J, with 16 bases between. The CDR3 has 16 amino acids. Germline assignment: CDR1 KGHSH and CDR2 LQKENI. DNA of the CDR3: TGTGCCAGCTCACCCCCCGGTGGACTGGGAAACACTGAAGCTTTCTTT. It yields the protein CASSPPGGLGNTEAFF.

The chain combines TRBV18 with TRBJ1-2; D is uncertain. Germline V CDR1 and CDR2: KGHSH, LQKENI. The CDR3 is 13 residues long. V was cut by 3 bases and J by 5 bases, with 10 bases left in between. The CDR3 DNA is TGTGCCAGCTCACCGCCCAATTCGTATGGCTACACCTTC. Protein sequence: CASSPPNSYGYTF.

CDR3 residues: CASSLWTANTEAFF. CDR3 nucleotides: TGTGCCAGCAGTTTATGGACGGCGAACACTGAAGCTTTCTTT. The rearrangement links TRBV5-6 to TRBJ1-1; the D is unclear. The CDR3 length is 14 residues. The germline V and J ends were trimmed by 5 bases and 1 base, with 12 bases remaining between them. Germline assignment: CDR1 SGHDT and CDR2 YYEEEE. Full variable domain (rest looked up from reference TRBV5-6 and TRBJ1-1): DAGVTQSPTHLIKTRGQQVTLRCSPKSGHDTVSWYQQALGQGPQFIFQYYEEEERQRGNFPDRFSGHQFPNYSSELNVNALLLGDSALYLCASSLWTANTEAFFGQGTRLTVV.

This sequence joins TRBV9 and TRBJ2-5, with a tentative D call TRBD2 (6 bases). CDR1 is SGDLS, CDR2 YYNGEE, per germline. Trimming pared 0 bases from V and 0 bases from J, leaving 9 bases between. This CDR3 contains 15 residues. CDR3 sequence (DNA): TGTGCCAGCAGCGTAGGACTAGTTAACCAAGAGACCCAGTACTTC. It codes for CASSVGLVNQETQYF.

V and J are TRBV28 and TRBJ1-1; 7 nucleotides agree with TRBD1. The CDR3 loop spans 13 amino acids. V was clipped by 10 bases and J by 1 base; unmatched bases: 6. The germline V gene encodes CDR1 MDHEN and CDR2 SYDVKM. CDR3 region: CATNHRGNTEAFF. The CDR3 DNA follows: TGTGCCACCAACCACAGGGGGAACACTGAAGCTTTCTTT. The complete variable domain, with remaining parts taken from reference TRBV28 and TRBJ1-1, reads DVKVTQSSRYLVKRTGEKVFLECVQDMDHENMFWYRQDPGLGLRLIYFSYDVKMKEKGDIPEGYSVSREKKERFSLILESASTNQTSMYLCATNHRGNTEAFFGQGTRLTVV.

This clone was picked up one time. V is TRBV24-1 and J is TRBJ1-5; 9 bases line up with TRBD1. The CDR3 length is 15 residues. J gave up 5 bases and V 7 bases, and 8 bases lay outside the gene matches. Germline CDR1 is KGHDR and CDR2 is SFDVKD. The CDR3 DNA follows: TGTGCCACCAGCTCCGCACAGGGGGCTTATCAGCCCCAGCATTTT. Its protein product is CATSSAQGAYQPQHF.

The rearrangement joins TRBV10-3 to TRBJ2-1; 9 bases agree with TRBD1. CDR3 length: 15 residues. Germline-derived CDR1 and CDR2 are ENHRY and SYGVKD. V lost 0 bases to trimming and J lost 12 bases; unmatched junction nucleotides: 9. CDR3 sequence (DNA): TGTGCCATCAGTGAGTCTGGGACAGGGAGACTGAGGCAGTTCTTC. Protein product: CAISESGTGRLRQFF.

The chain links TRBV14 to TRBJ1-2; TRBD1 might be the D (5 bases). Trimming removed 3 bases from V and 4 bases from J, with 18 bases in between. The CDR3 loop spans 16 amino acids. Germline V gene sequence: CDR1 SGHDN, CDR2 FVKESK. CDR3 bases: TGTGCCAGCAGCCAGAGAGCGGCACCGGGGGTCTATGGCTACACCTTC. As protein: CASSQRAAPGVYGYTF.

The rearrangement joins TRBV11-2 to TRBJ2-7, with 7 bases matching TRBD1. CDR1 and CDR2 from the germline V gene are SGHAT and FQNNGV. Trimming took 1 base from V and 2 from J; bases not matched to a gene: 11. The CDR3 contains 17 residues. In DNA, the CDR3 is TGTGCCAGCAGCTTAGTAGGGACGCCGGGACAGCCCTACGAGCAGTACTTC. Protein sequence: CASSLVGTPGQPYEQYF.

The chain couples TRBV10-3 to TRBJ1-1; no clear D. The CDR3 is 18 residues long. Germline values: CDR1 ENHRY, CDR2 SYGVKD. Trimming took 0 bases from V and 0 from J, leaving 17 bases between them. The CDR3 bases are TGTGCCATCAGTGAGTCGAGTGGACGGCCAAGTTTGAACACTGAAGCTTTCTTT. Protein sequence: CAISESSGRPSLNTEAFF.

This chain links TRBV7-9 with TRBJ1-6; TRBD1 is a possible D gene (6 bases). Germline V gene sequence: CDR1 SEHNR, CDR2 FQNEAQ (reference sequence). V lost 2 bases to trimming and J lost 10 bases, with 9 bases between them. The CDR3 sequence is 13 residues long. The CDR3 spells CASSLQGRSPLHF. The CDR3 nucleotides are TGTGCCAGCAGCTTACAGGGGAGGTCACCCCTCCACTTT.

This sequence joins TRBV5-1 and TRBJ1-6, with 7 positions matching TRBD1. The CDR3 sequence is 17 residues long. The germline V gene encodes CDR1 SGHRS and CDR2 YFSETQ. The junction had 8 bases not matched to a gene; V was cut back by 0 bases and J by 5 bases. CDR3 protein: CASSLEGAHYNNSPLHF. The CDR3, as DNA: TGCGCCAGCAGCTTGGAGGGGGCTCACTACAATAATTCACCCCTCCACTTT.

The sample holds one count of this clone. Here the CDR3 DNA reads TGTGCCAGTAGTATGGGGACAGTGGGGGCCTACGAGCAGTACTTC. Its protein product is CASSMGTVGAYEQYF. The chain combines TRBV19 with TRBJ2-7, with TRBD1 matching over 7 bases. The CDR3 is 15 residues long. In germline, CDR1 is LNHDA, CDR2 SQIVND (reference sequence). J lost 2 bases, V lost 3 bases, and 7 bases had no gene match. Full variable domain (rest looked up from reference TRBV19 and TRBJ2-7): DGGITQSPKYLFRKEGQNVTLSCEQNLNHDAMYWYRQDPGQGLRLIYYSQIVNDFQKGDIAEGYSVSREKKESFPLTVTSAQKNPTAFYLCASSMGTVGAYEQYFGPGTRLTVT.

The table lists this clone with a count of one. The chain recombines TRBV19 with TRBJ1-2, with unresolved D. CDR1 LNHDA and CDR2 SQIVND come from the germline V gene (reference sequence). This CDR3 is 15 amino acids long. The V and J ends lost 4 bases and 2 bases respectively, with 14 bases between them. In nucleotides, the CDR3 is TGTGCCAGTAGTAAGTTGGAGACGGCCAACTATGGCTACACCTTC. Translated, it gives CASSKLETANYGYTF. Full variable domain (missing parts from reference TRBV19 and TRBJ1-2): DGGITQSPKYLFRKEGQNVTLSCEQNLNHDAMYWYRQDPGQGLRLIYYSQIVNDFQKGDIAEGYSVSREKKESFPLTVTSAQKNPTAFYLCASSKLETANYGYTFGSGTRLTVV.

The chain joins TRBV4-1 to TRBJ1-3, with 7 bases matching TRBD1. With 4 bases clipped from V and 0 bases from J, the junction kept 9 bases outside the gene matches. The length of the CDR3 is 17 residues. Germline lookup yields CDR1 MGHRA and CDR2 YSYEKL. CDR3 DNA sequence: TGCGCCAGCAGCCGACAGGGACTAATTCTCTCTGGAAACACCATATATTTT. It specifies CASSRQGLILSGNTIYF.

This chain connects TRBV19 to TRBJ1-1; TRBD1 might be the D (6 bases). Germline-derived CDR1 and CDR2 are LNHDA and SQIVND (reference sequence). CDR3 size: 16 residues. V was shortened by 8 bases and J by 0 bases, with 19 bases between the two germline ends. CDR3 coding DNA: TGTGCCAGTGCGGCTTATTGGACAGCCATGAACACTGAAGCTTTCTTT. This encodes CASAAYWTAMNTEAFF.

The CDR3 DNA is TGTGCCAGCAGTGAATTGAGCGGGGGGGCAGATACGCAGTATTTT. Protein product: CASSELSGGADTQYF. J is TRBJ2-3 and V is TRBV6-1; 10 positions agree with TRBD2. V trimming: 2 bases; J trimming: 4 bases; junction bases outside the gene matches: 3. Germline values: CDR1 MNHNS, CDR2 SASEGT. The CDR3 sequence is 15 residues long.

The rearrangement links TRBV18 to TRBJ2-5; unclear D gene. Germline loops: CDR1 KGHSH, CDR2 LQKENI. CDR3 length equals 14 residues. V lost 3 bases and J 1 base, leaving 9 bases between the germline ends. DNA of the CDR3: TGTGCCAGCTCACCCTCCCGCTCCCAAGAGACCCAGTACTTC. It encodes CASSPSRSQETQYF.

The CDR3 loop is CASSYTSQETQYF. The CDR3 coding sequence is TGTGCCAGCAGCTATACTAGCCAAGAGACCCAGTACTTC. The chain joins TRBV12-3 or TRBV12-4 to TRBJ2-5, with D tentatively TRBD2 (5 bases). The CDR3 length is 13 residues. Trimming left V 6 bases short and J 1 base short, with 9 bases between.

V and J are TRBV2 and TRBJ1-1; no clear D gene. Between the trimmed V and J ends, which lost 5 bases and 2 bases, there was a span of 15 bases. Germline V gene sequence: CDR1 SNHLY, CDR2 FYNNEI. The CDR3 has 15 residues. CDR3 region: CASSLRSSLNTEAFF. DNA for the CDR3: TGTGCCAGCAGTCTTAGGAGTTCCTTAAACACTGAAGCTTTCTTT.